This T cell receptor beta chain was retrieved from a study of identical twins. General study points: The more abundant beta clonotypes in cord blood had fewer insertions, and memory repertoires did not show this.

This CDR3 is built from 15 residues. Per the germline V gene, CDR1 is SGHVS and CDR2 is FQNEAQ. The ends were cut back, 2 bases at V and 0 bases at J, with 10 bases in the middle. A single record per CDR3 protein comes from TCRdb applying MiXCR to the 5' RACE reads. Among around 95,000 distinct CDR3 sequences, about 6% were seen once, and the ten largest hold around 12%. In its sample, this clonotype is medium-sized. No antigen is known for it. Material for sequencing was memory T cells sorted from blood. The chain is built from TRBV7-8 and TRBJ1-1, with TRBD1 as a possible D gene (5 bases). The sequence was obtained from a woman aged 50 to 60 in good health. CDR3 region: CASSLYEGMNTEAFF. In nucleotides, the CDR3 is TGTGCCAGCAGCTTATATGAGGGGATGAACACTGAAGCTTTCTTT.